Sequencing of this T cell receptor beta chain was carried out in a study of vaccination effects on CD4 cells after COVID-19. The germline V gene has CDR1 KGHDR and CDR2 SFDVKD. CDR3 length: 12 amino acids. Trimming shortened V by 4 bases and J by 4 bases, and 3 bases separated the two germline ends. Cells that had been cultured for 10 days were the source of isolated CD4+ T cells. Either the mRNA-1273 or the BNT162b2 vaccine was given to participants as two doses. Produced via immunoSEQ multiplex PCR; TCRdb's table is partial and in-frame only. In the table there are around 49,000 clones, 55% to 85% of which are singletons. As concerns this clone: The antigen remains unidentified.

The gene calls are TRBV24-1 and TRBJ1-4; D remains unclear. This TCR was sampled from a human donor who received a COVID-19 vaccine. The material sequenced was CD4+ T cells from PBMCs cultured without peptide, taken after COVID-19 vaccination. CDR3 coding DNA: TGTGCCACCAGTGACAATAATGAAAAACTGTTTTTT. Translating it yields CATSDNNEKLFF.